This T cell receptor (beta chain) originates from a study of blood T cell repertoires in COVID-19 (TCRdb year 2020). A note on the overall study: Collaborator samples came from the United States, Italy and Spain and covered acute and convalescent phases of COVID-19. The material from the prospective study consisted of cDNA or gDNA derived from T cells, B-cell-depleted T cells, or PBMCs. Deeply sampled blood TCRbeta repertoires from subjects exposed to, actively infected with, or recovered from COVID-19 were included in the dataset. The repertoires were released in a freely available public database intended as a resource for research on the immune response to SARS-CoV-2. The samples were drawn from the first 160 participants of the ongoing ImmuneRACE study and from 950 to 1,500 subjects provided by 6 global collaborators. Sample metadata almost always included a de-identified subject ID, COVID-19 status, age in years and sex. Where available, HLA class I and class II types were taken from metadata supplied by the sample provider and were not determined by assay-based typing.

The immunoSEQ Assay, a bias-controlled multiplex PCR, was used to amplify TCRbeta CDR3 regions from genomic DNA. Regarding the original processing steps: The number of nucleated cells in each sample was estimated by amplification of reference gene primers within the assay. Sequence reads were collapsed and filtered to measure the absolute abundance of every unique TCRbeta CDR3 rearrangement. For each sample, productive Simpson clonality was calculated as the square root of Simpson's diversity index over productive rearrangements. The table was pulled from immuneACCESS by TCRdb, which kept in-frame rearrangements only. Such tables lose some clones; where checked, under half of the loss comes from unresolved V genes, and the rest has no known cause. That table supplies the V and J calls and clone size; D and trimming were determined from the DNA. Counted in this sample were about 70,000 clones; around nine tenths of them appeared once. The ten largest clonotypes hold approximately 10% of the sample.

Broad study findings and their caveats: The quantity of clinical and demographic metadata differed by source and by participant and was supplied without curation.

A single count supports this clone. This clone's antigen is unknown. Base qualities are missing; no much larger clone stands one base away. The collaborating institutions used their own protocols to collect whole blood in K2EDTA tubes. For TCRbeta analysis, collaborators shipped samples in one of three forms: frozen whole blood, isolated PBMCs, or DNA extracted from either of those sample types. Sequencing was performed on peripheral blood. The receptor was isolated from a woman aged 18 to 35 with acute or convalescent COVID-19.

The CDR3 reads as follows: CASSAQLRDYGYTF. In nucleotides, the sequence is TGTGCCAGCAGCGCCCAATTGAGGGACTATGGCTACACCTTC. Recombination connected TRBV9 to TRBJ1-2; the D gene cannot be named for sure. Sequences SGDLS (CDR1) and YYNGEE (CDR2) are obtained from the germline V gene. The CDR3, cysteine through phenylalanine, is 14 amino acids long. The only DNA kept is the CDR3, 42 bases in frame from the first base. V is pared back by 3 bases and J by 3 bases, with 12 bases lying between the germline termini.